This paragraph reports one T cell receptor beta chain. Method: immunoSEQ multiplex PCR; TCRdb's copy keeps in-frame clones and lacks some. The sample includes about 120,000 clones, roughly nine tenths of them seen just once. The CDR3 loop spans 14 amino acids. Germline values: CDR1 SEHNR, CDR2 FQNEAQ (reference sequence). After removal of 3 bases from V and 5 bases from J, the junction contained 7 bases not matched to a gene. The entry originates in a study of control samples from healthy donors and cancer patients. The TCR originated in a woman between 50 and 59 years old with colorectal cancer. Sequencing was performed on PBMCs. V gene TRBV7-9 combines with J gene TRBJ2-7, with 7 bases fitting TRBD1. CDR3 sequence (DNA): TGTGCCAGCAGCTTGATCGGGACAGAGGACGAGCAGTACTTC. This translates into CASSLIGTEDEQYF.